This entry lists 18 T cell receptor beta chains sequenced from one sample in a study of blood T cell repertoires in COVID-19. Using immunoSEQ multiplex PCR, the repertoire was profiled, and TCRdb retains in-frame clones only, with some absent. In the table there are more than 350,000 clones, approximately 90% of which are singletons. Sequencing input: PBMCs or T cells enriched from blood (not recorded which). Receptors originate from a woman in her forties or fifties who had recovered from COVID-19.

This clone was seen a few times. The chain couples TRBV2 to TRBJ1-4; no definite D call. The length of the CDR3 is 17 residues. The germline V gene has CDR1 SNHLY and CDR2 FYNNEI. The ends were cut back, 1 base at V and 1 base at J, with 13 bases in the middle. The CDR3 nucleotides are TGTGCCAGCAGTGAAGGTAGAGGAGTCGTAACTAATGAAAAACTGTTTTTT. It specifies CASSEGRGVVTNEKLFF.

There are a few counts of this clone. V is TRBV27 and J is TRBJ1-2, with TRBD1 matching over 11 bases. V lost 2 bases to trimming and J lost 7 bases; unmatched junction nucleotides: 0. CDR1 MNHEY and CDR2 SMNVEV come from the germline V gene (reference sequence). CDR3 length: 13 amino acids. For the CDR3, the DNA is TGTGCCAGCAGTTTAGGACAGGGGGCTGGCTACACCTTC. Translating it yields CASSLGQGAGYTF.

CDR3: CAISGAAGKETQYF. In DNA form, the CDR3 reads TGTGCCATCAGTGGGGCGGCGGGAAAAGAGACCCAGTACTTC. The genes are TRBV10-3 and TRBJ2-5; the D gene is possibly TRBD2 (6 bases). CDR1 and CDR2 (germline): ENHRY, SYGVKD. The CDR3 is 14 residues long. Trimming cost V 4 bases and J 3 bases, with 12 bases left between them.

The rearrangement joins TRBV20-1 to TRBJ1-1; D is unresolved. Germline CDR1 and CDR2: DFQATT and SNEGSKA (reference sequence). This CDR3 contains 11 residues. Here the CDR3 DNA reads TGCAGCGGGAAAATGAACACTGAAGCTTTCTTT. Its translation: CSGKMNTEAFF.

This rearrangement joins TRBV28 to TRBJ1-4, with a possible D match to TRBD1 (5 bases). CDR1 is MDHEN and CDR2 is SYDVKM in the germline V gene. This CDR3 spans 14 amino acids. The germline V and J ends were trimmed by 4 bases and 7 bases, with 13 bases remaining between them. CDR3 residues: CASSSGGGFEKLFF. The CDR3 DNA sequence: TGTGCCAGCAGTTCGGGGGGAGGTTTTGAAAAACTGTTTTTT.

The chain uses TRBV6-5 and TRBJ1-6, with a weak D call TRBD1 (6 bases). Germline CDR1 MNHEY, CDR2 SVGAGI. The V end lost 0 bases, the J end lost 4 bases, and 10 bases lay between the germline ends. This CDR3 has 16 amino acids. The DNA for the CDR3 is TGTGCCAGCAGTTACTCACAGGGCGTGTATAATTCACCCCTCCACTTT. Translation: CASSYSQGVYNSPLHF.

The chain joins TRBV5-5 to TRBJ2-6; TRBD2 is a possible D gene (6 bases). Germline values: CDR1 SGHKS, CDR2 YYEKEE (reference sequence). V shed 2 bases and J shed 4 bases, with 10 bases lying between them. The CDR3 is 15 amino acids. DNA of the CDR3: TGTGCCAGCAGCTTATCTGCGGGAGGGGCCAACGTCCTGACTTTC. Encoded protein: CASSLSAGGANVLTF.

This chain connects TRBV28 to TRBJ2-1, with 13 bases identical to TRBD2. V shed 5 bases and J 10 bases; nucleotides not matched to a gene: 11. The CDR3 has 16 amino acids. In germline, CDR1 is MDHEN, CDR2 SYDVKM. CDR3: CASSVILAGGPGEQFF. In nucleotides, the CDR3 is TGTGCCAGCAGTGTAATACTAGCGGGGGGGCCAGGAGAGCAGTTCTTC.

This chain connects TRBV5-1 to TRBJ1-1; 7 bases agree with TRBD1. The germline CDR1 and CDR2 sequences are SGHRS and YFSETQ. The CDR3 covers 16 residues. The V gene end was trimmed by 0 bases and the J gene end by 5 bases; junction bases not matched to a gene: 10. CDR3 sequence reads: CASSLDLAGGYTEAFF. In DNA form, the CDR3 reads TGCGCCAGCAGCTTGGATCTTGCAGGGGGTTATACTGAAGCTTTCTTT.

This clone was observed a handful of times. This chain links TRBV6-2 or TRBV6-3 with TRBJ2-2; 8 bases are a match to TRBD1. Germline values: CDR1 MNHEY, CDR2 SVGEGT. This CDR3 has 16 residues. With 6 bases clipped from V and 2 bases from J, the junction kept 8 bases outside the gene matches. The CDR3 sequence: CASSPPGQVNTGELFF. Written as DNA, the CDR3 is TGTGCCAGCAGCCCTCCGGGACAGGTTAACACCGGGGAGCTGTTTTTT.

The chain uses TRBV5-1 and TRBJ1-3; TRBD1 agrees at 7 bases. The CDR3 consists of 15 residues. After removal of 3 bases from V and 2 bases from J, the junction contained 5 bases not matched to a gene. Germline assignment: CDR1 SGHRS and CDR2 YFSETQ. The CDR3 region is CASSYRGTAGNTIYF. As DNA, the CDR3 is TGCGCCAGCAGCTACAGGGGTACAGCTGGAAACACCATATATTTT.

V gene TRBV6-5 combines with J gene TRBJ2-6; tentative D call: TRBD1 (7 bases). V was pared by 8 bases and J by 2 bases, with 13 bases between. CDR1 and CDR2 from the germline V gene are MNHEY and SVGAGI. There are 15 residues in the CDR3. This CDR3 is CASQGGNAGANVLTF. CDR3 in DNA: TGTGCCAGCCAGGGGGGTAATGCTGGGGCCAACGTCCTGACTTTC.

The V gene is TRBV5-6, the J gene TRBJ2-3, with D uncertain. The germline gives CDR1 SGHDT, CDR2 YYEEEE. The CDR3 has 15 amino acids. Between the trimmed V and J ends, which lost 2 bases and 1 base, there was a span of 11 bases. This CDR3 is CASSLSLARTDTQYF. The CDR3 nucleotides are TGTGCCAGCAGCTTATCACTCGCACGCACAGATACGCAGTATTTT.

The chain links TRBV15 to TRBJ2-6, with 8 bases identical to TRBD1. V dropped 8 bases and J dropped 0; count of bases not matched to a gene: 0. This CDR3 has 14 residues. CDR1 LNHNV and CDR2 YYDKDF come from the germline V gene (reference sequence). The CDR3 loop is CATGTGSGANVLTF. The CDR3 bases are TGTGCCACCGGGACAGGCTCTGGGGCCAACGTCCTGACTTTC.

This sequence joins TRBV7-9 and TRBJ1-6; maybe TRBD1 (5 bases). Germline lookup yields CDR1 SEHNR and CDR2 FQNEAQ (reference sequence). This CDR3 contains 17 residues. V dropped 1 base and J dropped 7 bases, with 17 bases sitting between them. CDR3 sequence: CASSLEGTTHLNSPLHF. CDR3 in DNA: TGTGCCAGCAGCTTAGAGGGGACTACTCACCTGAATTCACCCCTCCACTTT.

The chain recombines TRBV6-5 with TRBJ1-2; 8 positions agree with TRBD1. Germline CDR1 reads MNHEY; CDR2 reads SVGAGI. The V and J ends lost 7 bases and 7 bases, in that order; junction bases with no gene match: 8. This CDR3 has 13 residues. The CDR3 is CASKDRATGGYTF. In DNA, the CDR3 is TGTGCCAGCAAGGACAGGGCGACGGGTGGCTACACCTTC.

The rearrangement uses TRBV19 and TRBJ1-1, with 8 bases identical to TRBD1. The CDR3 spans 14 residues. The V segment lost 1 base and the J segment 2 bases; nucleotides outside the gene matches: 0. Per the germline V gene, CDR1 is LNHDA and CDR2 is SQIVND (reference sequence). CDR3 nucleotides: TGTGCCAGTAGTATAGCAGGGGGCAACACTGAAGCTTTCTTT. Translation: CASSIAGGNTEAFF. The full variable domain, in which reference TRBV19 and TRBJ1-1 provide the parts outside the CDR3, is DGGITQSPKYLFRKEGQNVTLSCEQNLNHDAMYWYRQDPGQGLRLIYYSQIVNDFQKGDIAEGYSVSREKKESFPLTVTSAQKNPTAFYLCASSIAGGNTEAFFGQGTRLTVV.

The chain employs TRBV7-3 and TRBJ1-6; D not resolved. Per germline, CDR1 SGHTA and CDR2 FQGTGA. Trimming cost V 2 bases and J 6 bases, with 14 bases left between them. This CDR3 is 16 amino acids long. The CDR3 coding sequence is TGTGCCAGCAGCTTATACTCGGGGAACGGTAATTCACCCCTCCACTTT. This gives the protein CASSLYSGNGNSPLHF.